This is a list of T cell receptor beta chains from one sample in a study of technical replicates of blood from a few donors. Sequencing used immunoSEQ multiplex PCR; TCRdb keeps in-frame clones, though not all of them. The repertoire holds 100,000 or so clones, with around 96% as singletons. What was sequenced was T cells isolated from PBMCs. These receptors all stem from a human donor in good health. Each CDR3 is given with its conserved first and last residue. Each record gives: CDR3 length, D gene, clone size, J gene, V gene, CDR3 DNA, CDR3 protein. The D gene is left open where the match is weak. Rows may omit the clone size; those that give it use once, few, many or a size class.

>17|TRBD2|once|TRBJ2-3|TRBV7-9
TGTGCCAGCAGCTTCCCCCGAGGGACTAGCGGGAAAGATACGCAGTATTTT
CASSFPRGTSGKDTQYF
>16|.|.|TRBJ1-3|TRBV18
TGTGCCAGCTCACCAACCGGGAATCAGAGGCGGAACACCATATATTTT
CASSPTGNQRRNTIYF
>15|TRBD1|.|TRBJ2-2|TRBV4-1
TGCGCCAGCAGCCCCCACAGGGGGCGGGACGGGGAGCTGTTTTTT
CASSPHRGRDGELFF
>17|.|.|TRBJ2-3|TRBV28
TGTGCCAGCAGTCGCTACCGTCTATTCACTAGCACAGATACGCAGTATTTT
CASSRYRLFTSTDTQYF
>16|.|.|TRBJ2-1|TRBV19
TGTGCCAGTAGTATCCGCACCCTGAGCTCCTACAATGAGCAGTTCTTC
CASSIRTLSSYNEQFF
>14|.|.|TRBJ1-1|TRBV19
TGTGCCAGTACCAAACCTCGGGGGGACACTGAAGCTTTCTTT
CASTKPRGDTEAFF
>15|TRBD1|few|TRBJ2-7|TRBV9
TGTGCCAGCAGCGCCGGGACAGGGGGCTCCTACGAGCAGTACTTC
CASSAGTGGSYEQYF
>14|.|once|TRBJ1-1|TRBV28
TGTGCCAGCTGCGGGGGGCGCCTTGGCACTGAAGCTTTCTTT
CASCGGRLGTEAFF
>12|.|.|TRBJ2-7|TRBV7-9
TGTGCCAGCAGCCCCGACTACTACGAGCAGTACTTC
CASSPDYYEQYF
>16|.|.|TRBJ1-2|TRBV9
TGTGCCAGCAGCGTAGTATCGGGAGAAGGAGCATATGGCTACACCTTC
CASSVVSGEGAYGYTF
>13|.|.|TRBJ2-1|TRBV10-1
TGCGCCAGCAGTGAGCCCGACCGGGATGAGCAGTTCTTC
CASSEPDRDEQFF
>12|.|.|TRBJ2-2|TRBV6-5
TGTGCCAGCATGTTTATGTCCGGGGAGCTGTTTTTT
CASMFMSGELFF
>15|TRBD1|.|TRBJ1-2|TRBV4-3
TGCGCCAGCAGCCAAGAGGCTCCAGGACAGGGTGGCTACACCTTC
CASSQEAPGQGGYTF
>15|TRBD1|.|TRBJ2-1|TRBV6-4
TGTGCCAGTTCTACCGGGACAGGGGGCCCAAATGAGCAGTTCTTC
CASSTGTGGPNEQFF
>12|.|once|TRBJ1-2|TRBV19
TGTGCCAGTAGTGCGGCGGTCTATGGCTACACCTTC
CASSAAVYGYTF
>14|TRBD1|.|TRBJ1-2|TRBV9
TGTGCCAGCAGCGCCGGACAGGATGGCTATGGCTACACCTTC
CASSAGQDGYGYTF
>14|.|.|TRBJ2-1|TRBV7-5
TGTGTCAGAAGATCTAGCGGCTCCTACAATGAGCAGTTCTTC
CVRRSSGSYNEQFF
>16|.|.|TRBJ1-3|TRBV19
TGTGCCAGTAGTAGGGGCACAGGGTTCTCTGGAAACACCATATATTTT
CASSRGTGFSGNTIYF
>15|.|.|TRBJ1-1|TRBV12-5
TGTGCTAGTGGTTTGGTCGCAGGGCCAAACACTGAAGCTTTCTTT
CASGLVAGPNTEAFF
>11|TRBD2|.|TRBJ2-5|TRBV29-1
TGCAGCCTTGGGAGGGGTGAGACCCAGTACTTC
CSLGRGETQYF
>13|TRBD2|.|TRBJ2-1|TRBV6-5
TGTGCCAGCTTACTAGCGGGGACCAATGAGCAGTTCTTC
CASLLAGTNEQFF
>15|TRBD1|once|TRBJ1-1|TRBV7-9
TGTGCCAGCAGCTCGACAGGGGAAGAGGGAGTTGAAGCTTTCTTT
CASSSTGEEGVEAFF
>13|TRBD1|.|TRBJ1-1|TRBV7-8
TGTGCCAGCAGCCGAGACAGGGCCGGTGAAGCTTTCTTT
CASSRDRAGEAFF
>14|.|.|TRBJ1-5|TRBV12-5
TGTGCTAGTGGTTTGGTAGGAGGACGTCAGCCCCAGCATTTT
CASGLVGGRQPQHF
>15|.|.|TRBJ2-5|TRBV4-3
TGCGCCAGCAGCCAAGAGGGGACTCTACAAGAGACCCAGTACTTC
CASSQEGTLQETQYF
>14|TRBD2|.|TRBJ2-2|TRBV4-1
TGCGCCAGCAGACTAGCGGGGAACACCGGGGAGCTGTTTTTT
CASRLAGNTGELFF
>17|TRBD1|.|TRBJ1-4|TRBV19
TGTGCCAGTAGTATATCAGGGGGTCGATCAACTAATGAAAAACTGTTTTTT
CASSISGGRSTNEKLFF
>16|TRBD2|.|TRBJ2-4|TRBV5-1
TGCGCCAGCAGCTTGGGGGAGGGACTAGCCAAAAACATTCAGTACTTC
CASSLGEGLAKNIQYF
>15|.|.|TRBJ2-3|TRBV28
TGTGCCAGCAGTTTACTCACTGCGGGCCCAGATACGCAGTATTTT
CASSLLTAGPDTQYF
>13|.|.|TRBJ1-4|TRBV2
TGTGCCAGCAGTGTGGGGCCTCGGGAAAAACTGTTTTTT
CASSVGPREKLFF
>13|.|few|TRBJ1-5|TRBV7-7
TGTGCTAGCAGTCGGGACATCAATCAGCCCCAGCATTTT
CASSRDINQPQHF
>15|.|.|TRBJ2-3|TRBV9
TGTGCCAGCAGCTCCCAAACTAGGAGTAGGGATACGCAGTATTTT
CASSSQTRSRDTQYF
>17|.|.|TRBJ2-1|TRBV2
TGTGCCAGCAGGGACAGCCGGTGGAGCGGCTCCTACAATGAGCAGTTCTTC
CASRDSRWSGSYNEQFF
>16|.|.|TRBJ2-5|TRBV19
TGTGCCAGTAGTATATTTATGAATGCTCCGGGAGAGACCCAGTACTTC
CASSIFMNAPGETQYF
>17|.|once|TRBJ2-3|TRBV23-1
TGCGCCAGCAGTCAATCTATTCGTAGGGGGGGAACAGATACGCAGTATTTT
CASSQSIRRGGTDTQYF
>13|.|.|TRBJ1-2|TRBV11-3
TGTGCCAGCAGCTTAGACAGGGGCTATGGCTACACCTTC
CASSLDRGYGYTF
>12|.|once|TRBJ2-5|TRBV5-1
TGCGCCAGCAGCTTGACTGAAGAGACCCAGTACTTC
CASSLTEETQYF
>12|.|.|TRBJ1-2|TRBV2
TGTGCCAGTACGACACGTGTTTATGGCTACACCTTC
CASTTRVYGYTF
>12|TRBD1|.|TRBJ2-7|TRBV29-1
TGCAGCGGAAGGACAGGAACCTACGAGCAGTACTTC
CSGRTGTYEQYF
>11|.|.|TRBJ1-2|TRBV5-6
TGTGCCAGCAGCTTTGTTCAAGGCTACACCTTC
CASSFVQGYTF
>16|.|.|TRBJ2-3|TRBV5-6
TGTGCCAGCAGCTTTTTCCCCTCGGGAAGCACAGATACGCAGTATTTT
CASSFFPSGSTDTQYF
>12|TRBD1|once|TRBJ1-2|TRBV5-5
TGTGCCAGCGGTCGGACAGGTAGCGGCTACACCTTC
CASGRTGSGYTF
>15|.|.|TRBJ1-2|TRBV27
TGTGCCAGCAGTTCATCCTTACCGGTTCGCTATGGCTACACCTTC
CASSSSLPVRYGYTF
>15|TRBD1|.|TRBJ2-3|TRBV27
TGTGCCAGCAGTTTATCTGGGACAGGGTACGATACGCAGTATTTT
CASSLSGTGYDTQYF
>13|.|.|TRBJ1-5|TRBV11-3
TGTGCCAGCAGCTCTCAGGGTGAGCAGCCCCAGCATTTT
CASSSQGEQPQHF